This T cell receptor (beta chain) was recovered during a study of cytomegalovirus exposure and HLA in healthy donors. At collection, donors were nominally healthy, but unrecorded immune exposures were probable. Germline CDR1 is KGHSH and CDR2 is LQKENI. The CDR3 length is 15 residues. Trimming removed 4 bases at V and 5 bases at J, with 16 bases between. Use of 60 Vbeta and 13 Jbeta primers characterized the PCR. Some clones are missing from TCRdb's copy, which holds only in-frame ones; the method was immunoSEQ multiplex PCR. The data contain about 130,000 clones, roughly 77% of them singletons. This TCR was sampled from a male donor in good health and CMV-seronegative. Input material: PBMCs. V is TRBV18 and J is TRBJ2-3; D call uncertain. In nucleotides, the CDR3 is TGTGCCAGCTCACACACTGTTCCAGGTATAGATACGCAGTATTTT. It encodes CASSHTVPGIDTQYF.